The clone carrying this TCR beta chain showed up many times. Its specificity is unknown. Each CDR3 protein gets one entry after TCRdb re-called the 5' RACE reads with MiXCR. The sample holds roughly 280,000 distinct CDR3 sequences, 9.5% seen once. These data come from a study of identical twins. Study observations and caveats: Twins showed weaker excess sharing in their beta out-of-frame sequences. Those out-of-frame alpha sequences shared by twins showed an excess of low generation probability.

The same data also contributed to another study, on yellow fever vaccine responses in identical twins.

This sequence originates from a woman under 30 in good health. What was sequenced was CD8+ T cells sorted from blood.

The CDR3 loop reads CASSIYRDGYEQYF. The CDR3 DNA follows: TGCGCCAGCAGCATATACCGGGACGGCTACGAGCAGTACTTC. The chain joins TRBV5-1 to TRBJ2-7, with D perhaps being TRBD1 or TRBD2 (5 bases each). Germline-derived CDR1 and CDR2 are SGHRS and YFSETQ. V lost 4 bases to trimming and J lost 3 bases, with 14 bases between them. The CDR3 is made up of 14 amino acids.